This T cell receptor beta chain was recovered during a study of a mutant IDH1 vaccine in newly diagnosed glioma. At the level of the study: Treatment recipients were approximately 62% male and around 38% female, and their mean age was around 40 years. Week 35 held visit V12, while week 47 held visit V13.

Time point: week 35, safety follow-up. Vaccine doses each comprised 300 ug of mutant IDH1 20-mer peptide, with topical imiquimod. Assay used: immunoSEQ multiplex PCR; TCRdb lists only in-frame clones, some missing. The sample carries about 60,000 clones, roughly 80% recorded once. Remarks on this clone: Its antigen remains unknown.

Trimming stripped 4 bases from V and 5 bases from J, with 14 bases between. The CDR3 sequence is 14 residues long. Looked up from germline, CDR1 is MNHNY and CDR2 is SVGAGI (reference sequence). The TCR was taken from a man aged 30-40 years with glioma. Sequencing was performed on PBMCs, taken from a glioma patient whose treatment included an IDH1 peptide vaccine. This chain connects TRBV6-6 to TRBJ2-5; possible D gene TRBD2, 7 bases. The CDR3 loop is CASSWEGGTETQYF. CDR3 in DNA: TGTGCCAGCAGTTGGGAGGGGGGCACGGAGACCCAGTACTTC.